This TCR beta chain is drawn from a study of blood T cell repertoires in COVID-19. Using immunoSEQ multiplex PCR, the repertoire was profiled, and TCRdb retains in-frame clones only, with some absent. The sample records roughly 250,000 clones, roughly three quarters being singletons. Germline assignment: CDR1 MGHRA and CDR2 YSYEKL. The CDR3 spans 16 residues. Trimming left V 2 bases short and J 2 bases short, with 14 bases between. This clonotype was obtained from a woman aged 35 to 49 with active or convalescent COVID-19. The V and J genes are TRBV4-1 and TRBJ2-3; TRBD1 is a possible D gene (5 bases). Sequencing was carried out using peripheral blood. This CDR3 is CASSQITPGSTDTQYF. CDR3 DNA sequence: TGCGCCAGCAGCCAAATTACTCCAGGGTCCACAGATACGCAGTATTTT.